A single T cell receptor (beta chain) is shown here with its context. Antigen specificity is unknown. For each subset, genomic DNA was distributed in equal portions over several immunoSEQ plates. The method was immunoSEQ multiplex PCR; TCRdb's version includes in-frame clones alone and lacks a portion of them. This table has a few hundred thousand clones, 90% to 97% appearing once. The data were obtained in a study of shared clonotypes between healthy human individuals. General observations from the study: The study found about 5.1% of naive CD4 clonotypes shared across four donors.

The receptor was isolated from a man aged 30-40 years in good health. The source material was memory CD8+ T cells sorted from blood. Subset indicated: CD45RO+ cells pooled with CCR7-negative TemRA cells.

CDR3 bases: TGTGCCAGCAGTGGCGCGTGGCCTAATGAAAAACTGTTTTTT. Its translation is CASSGAWPNEKLFF. V usage is TRBV6-1 and J usage is TRBJ1-4; D remains ambiguous. Trimming left V 4 bases short and J 3 bases short, with 9 bases between. CDR1 and CDR2 (germline): MNHNS, SASEGT. This CDR3 has 14 amino acids.